This T cell receptor beta chain originates from a study of beta chain features in type 1 diabetes (dated by TCRdb to 2017 to 2018). For context, the study as a whole: Patients and healthy donors did not differ in mean age, gender distribution, total cell number or subset yield. The study compared TCRB repertoires of sorted circulating CD4+ T cell subsets between recently diagnosed type 1 diabetes patients and matched healthy donors. A total of some 100,000,000 sorted cells were examined across all samples, and a strong correlation was observed between cell number per subset and RNA yield. Naive and central memory subsets were obtained from all 30 or so donors, but regulatory and stem cell-like memory subsets were isolated from only 8 patients and roughly eight healthy donors. What the work shows at the level of the full study, not this receptor alone: The naive, central memory and regulatory TCRB repertoires appeared to resemble one another more closely among patients than among healthy donors. Sequencing cDNA rather than genomic DNA could over-represent highly expressing activated cells, although activation and CD3 levels did not differ between groups. In all four CD4+ subsets, TCRB CDR3 length was moderately but significantly shorter in type 1 diabetes patients. Because the HLA sub-analyses included only small numbers of individuals, any influence of HLA type on TCRB rearrangement was left unresolved. At VDJ recombination sites, patients with type 1 diabetes made fewer insertions and deleted more nucleotides, a pattern implying thymic rearrangement abnormalities. PCR might favor shorter templates, but patient and control samples were amplified and corrected together, so any skew would affect both groups equally.

This clone was detected a few times. It has no known antigen specificity. No base quality information exists; no much larger clone differs at one position. All of the isolated RNA was reverse transcribed with the High Capacity cDNA Reverse Transcription Kit, so expressed TCRB transcripts were sequenced. Deep immunoSEQ sequencing was applied to naive, central memory and regulatory T cell samples, giving an average of about 3.4 million total reads per sample. Sorted cells were lysed in RLT buffer, and RNA was extracted using DNase-treated RNeasy Micro or Mini kits according to cell number. To prevent cross-contamination, each cell subset was processed individually, whereas patient and healthy donor samples were processed jointly. Using the immunoSEQ multiplex PCR, TCRB sequences were amplified from cDNA into 87-bp fragments spanning the CDR3 region. The amplicons were sequenced using the Illumina HiSeq platform. As for the authors' bioinformatics: PCR bias was corrected computationally using synthetic template baselines, and reads within Hamming distance 2 were collapsed, with unmergeable singletons discarded. Reads were aligned against IMGT so that V, D and J genes, CDR3 length and insertions or deletions at six rearrangement sites could be assigned. Within each subset, clonotype counts were normalized to the number of sorted cells before true diversity and Gini coefficients were calculated with the tcR R package. The overlap coefficient, calculated on TCRB nucleotide sequences, was used to quantify repertoire sharing. Out-of-frame TCRB sequences from naive cells were analyzed as a proxy for the pre-selection repertoire. The table was pulled from immuneACCESS by TCRdb, which kept in-frame rearrangements only. Such tables lose some clones; where checked, under half of the loss comes from unresolved V genes, and the rest has no known cause. That table supplies the V and J calls and clone size; D and trimming were determined from the DNA. The sample records under 850,000 clones, around 15% of which are singletons. The ten top clones hold less than 0.025% of the sample.

V loses 10 bases, J loses 0 bases, and the germline ends lie 17 bases apart. From a lookup of the germline V gene, CDR1 and CDR2 are SGHRS and YFSETQ. Including cysteine and phenylalanine, the CDR3 has 15 amino acids. The retained sequence is limited to the CDR3, 45 bases, with the frame set at the first base. A single peripheral blood draw of around 100 mL on average was collected from each donor into heparinised tubes. A BD FACSAria II was used to sort naive, central memory, regulatory and stem cell-like memory CD4+ T cells with a panel that included CD45RO, CCR7, CD25, CD127, CD95 and CD27. A purity above 95% was achieved for all sorted populations. PBMCs were separated immediately by Lymphoprep density gradient centrifugation and were stained directly, without being cultured. To minimize batch effects, samples were stained and sorted in pairs, one healthy donor with one patient per experiment.

The TCR comes from a man aged 18 to 29 with type 1 diabetes. The chain links TRBV5-1 with TRBJ2-4; tentative D gene TRBD2, with 5 bases matching. The sequenced sample consisted of naive CD4+ T cells from blood. The sample's cell subset or site, from its label and the paper: true naive CD4+ T cells. The sequenced DNA: TGCGCCTCTCATCCGGACTGGGCAGCCAAAAACATTCAGTACTTC. Translated, this gives CASHPDWAAKNIQYF.